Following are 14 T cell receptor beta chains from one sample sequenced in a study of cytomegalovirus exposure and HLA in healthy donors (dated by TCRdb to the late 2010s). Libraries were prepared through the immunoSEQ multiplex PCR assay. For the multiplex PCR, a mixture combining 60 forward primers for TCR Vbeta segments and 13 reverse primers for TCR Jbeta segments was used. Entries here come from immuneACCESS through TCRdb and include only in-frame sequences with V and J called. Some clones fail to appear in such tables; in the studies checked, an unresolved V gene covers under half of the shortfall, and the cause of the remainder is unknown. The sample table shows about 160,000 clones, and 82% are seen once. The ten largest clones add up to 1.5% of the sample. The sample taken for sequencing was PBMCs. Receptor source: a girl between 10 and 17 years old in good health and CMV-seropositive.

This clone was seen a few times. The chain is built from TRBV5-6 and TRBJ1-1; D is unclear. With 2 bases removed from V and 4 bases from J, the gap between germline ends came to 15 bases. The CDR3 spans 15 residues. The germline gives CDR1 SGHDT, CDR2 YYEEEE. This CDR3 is CASSLYGEGTTEAFF. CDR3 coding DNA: TGTGCCAGCAGCTTATATGGCGAGGGAACCACTGAAGCTTTCTTT.

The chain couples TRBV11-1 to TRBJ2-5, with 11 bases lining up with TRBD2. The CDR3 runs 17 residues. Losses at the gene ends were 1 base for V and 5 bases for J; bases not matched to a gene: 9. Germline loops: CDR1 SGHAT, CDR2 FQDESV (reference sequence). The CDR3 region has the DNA TGTGCCAGCAGCTTAGTGACTAGCGGGACGGCCTATGAGACCCAGTACTTC. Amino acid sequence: CASSLVTSGTAYETQYF.

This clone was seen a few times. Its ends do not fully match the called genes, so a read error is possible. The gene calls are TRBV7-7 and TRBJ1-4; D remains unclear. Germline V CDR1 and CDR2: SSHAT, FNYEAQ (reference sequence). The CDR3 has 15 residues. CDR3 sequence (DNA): TGTGCTAGCAGCCCTTCGAGGGAGCGATTCGAAAAACTGTTTTTT. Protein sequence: CASSPSRERFEKLFF.

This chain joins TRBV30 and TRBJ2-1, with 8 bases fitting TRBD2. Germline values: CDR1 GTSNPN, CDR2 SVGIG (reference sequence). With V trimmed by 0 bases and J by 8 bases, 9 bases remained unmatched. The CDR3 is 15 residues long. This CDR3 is CAWSVGAGGRDEQFF. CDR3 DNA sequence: TGTGCCTGGAGTGTCGGGGCGGGGGGCCGCGATGAGCAGTTCTTC.

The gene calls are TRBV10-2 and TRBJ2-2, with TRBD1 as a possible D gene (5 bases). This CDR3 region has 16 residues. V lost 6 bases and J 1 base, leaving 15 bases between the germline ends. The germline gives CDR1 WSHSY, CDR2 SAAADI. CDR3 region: CASSTETALNTGELFF. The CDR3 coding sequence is TGCGCCAGCAGCACAGAGACAGCCTTGAACACCGGGGAGCTGTTTTTT.

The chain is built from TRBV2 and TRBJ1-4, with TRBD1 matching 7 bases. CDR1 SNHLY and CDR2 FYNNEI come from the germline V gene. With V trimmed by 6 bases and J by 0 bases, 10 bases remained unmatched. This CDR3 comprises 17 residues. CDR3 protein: CASRRQGDPATNEKLFF. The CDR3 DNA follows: TGTGCCAGCAGGAGACAGGGCGACCCTGCAACTAATGAAAAACTGTTTTTT.

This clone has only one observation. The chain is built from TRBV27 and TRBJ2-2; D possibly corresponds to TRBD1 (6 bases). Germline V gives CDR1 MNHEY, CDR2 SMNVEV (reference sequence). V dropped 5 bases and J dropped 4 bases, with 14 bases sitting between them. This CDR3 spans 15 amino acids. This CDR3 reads CASSRDRWSTGELFF. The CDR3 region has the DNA TGTGCCAGCAGTCGTGACAGGTGGAGCACCGGGGAGCTGTTTTTT.

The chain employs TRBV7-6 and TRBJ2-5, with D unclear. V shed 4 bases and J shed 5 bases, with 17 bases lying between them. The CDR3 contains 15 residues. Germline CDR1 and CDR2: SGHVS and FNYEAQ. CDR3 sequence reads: CASSSPSMFGETQYF. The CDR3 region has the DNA TGTGCCAGCAGCTCGCCATCTATGTTCGGGGAGACCCAGTACTTC.

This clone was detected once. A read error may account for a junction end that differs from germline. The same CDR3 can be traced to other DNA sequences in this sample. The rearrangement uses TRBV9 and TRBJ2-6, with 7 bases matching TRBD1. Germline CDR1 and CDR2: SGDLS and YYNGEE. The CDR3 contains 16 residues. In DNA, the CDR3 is TGCGCCAGCAGCGTAGGGGACAGCTCGGGGGCCAACGTCCTGACTTTC. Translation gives CASSVGDSSGANVLTF. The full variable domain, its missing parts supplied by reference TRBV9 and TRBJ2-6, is DSGVTQTPKHLITATGQRVTLRCSPRSGDLSVYWYQQSLDQGLQFLIQYYNGEERAKGNILERFSAQQFPDLHSELNLSSLELGDSALYFCASSVGDSSGANVLTFGAGSRLTVL.

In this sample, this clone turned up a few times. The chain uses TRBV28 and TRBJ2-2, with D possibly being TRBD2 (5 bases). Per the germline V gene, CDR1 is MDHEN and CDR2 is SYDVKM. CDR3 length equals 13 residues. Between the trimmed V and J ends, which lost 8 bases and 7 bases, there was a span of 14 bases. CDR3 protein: CASGRDWGGELFF. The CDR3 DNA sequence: TGTGCCAGCGGACGGGATTGGGGCGGGGAGCTGTTTTTT.

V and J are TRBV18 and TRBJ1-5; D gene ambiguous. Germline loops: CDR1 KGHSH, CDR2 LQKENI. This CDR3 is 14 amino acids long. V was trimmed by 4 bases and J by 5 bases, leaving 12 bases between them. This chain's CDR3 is CASSRGGKDQPQHF. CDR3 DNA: TGTGCCAGCTCACGGGGAGGGAAGGATCAGCCCCAGCATTTT.

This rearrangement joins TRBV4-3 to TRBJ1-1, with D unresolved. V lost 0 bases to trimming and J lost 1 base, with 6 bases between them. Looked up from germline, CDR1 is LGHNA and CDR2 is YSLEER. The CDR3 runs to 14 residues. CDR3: CASSQDPENTEAFF. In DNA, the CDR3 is TGCGCCAGCAGCCAAGATCCAGAGAACACTGAAGCTTTCTTT.

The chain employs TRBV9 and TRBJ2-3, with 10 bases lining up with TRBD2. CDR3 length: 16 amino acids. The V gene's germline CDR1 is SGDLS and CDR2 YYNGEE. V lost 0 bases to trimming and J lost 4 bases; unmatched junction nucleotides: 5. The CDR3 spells CASSVASGRAPDTQYF. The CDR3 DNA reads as TGTGCCAGCAGCGTAGCAAGCGGGAGGGCCCCAGATACGCAGTATTTT.

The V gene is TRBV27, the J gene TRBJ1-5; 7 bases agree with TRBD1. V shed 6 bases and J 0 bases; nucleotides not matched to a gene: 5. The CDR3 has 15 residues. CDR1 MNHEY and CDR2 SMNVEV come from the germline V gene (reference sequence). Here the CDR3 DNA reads TGTGCCAGCAGGGGGGGACAGAATAGCAATCAGCCCCAGCATTTT. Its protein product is CASRGGQNSNQPQHF.